This TCR beta chain originates from a study of PD-L1 blockade in urothelial cancer. Study-level background: The year 2014 saw patients start atezolizumab, 1,200 mg intravenously every 3 weeks. Before enrollment, 0 to 3 chemotherapy regimens had been given to patients.

Described time point: pretreatment peripheral blood. Germline CDR1 MNHEY, CDR2 SMNVEV (reference sequence). The CDR3 runs 14 residues. The V and J ends lost 3 bases and 1 base respectively, with 9 bases between them. Spiked synthetic TCR analogs estimated absolute template abundance per PCR. TCRdb's table, derived via immunoSEQ multiplex PCR, lists solely in-frame clones and lacks some. The profile shows 50,000 to 75,000 clones, roughly four fifths of them singletons. The chain combines TRBV27 with TRBJ1-1, with TRBD1 as a possible D gene (6 bases). The clonotype originates from a man aged 70 or older with urothelial cancer. The source material was PBMCs, sampled around atezolizumab (anti-PD-L1) treatment. CDR3 in amino acids: CASSFGQTNTEAFF. CDR3 DNA sequence: TGTGCCAGCAGTTTTGGACAGACGAACACTGAAGCTTTCTTT.